Reported below is one TCR beta chain. The V and J ends lost 1 base and 7 bases respectively, with 11 bases between them. Germline values: CDR1 SGHDT, CDR2 YYEEEE. There are 13 residues in the CDR3. The source of the sample is a study of blood T cell repertoires in COVID-19. As for the study in general: The study drew acute and convalescent COVID-19 samples from the United States, Italy and Spain. T cells, B-cell-depleted T cells, or PBMCs supplied cDNA or gDNA.

Per the study methods: Reference gene primer amplification gave estimated nucleated cell counts. Method: immunoSEQ multiplex PCR; TCRdb's copy keeps in-frame clones and lacks some. The D gene and trimming were derived from the DNA, and the V and J assignments and clone size from that table. The sample records more than 100,000 clones, 60% to 85% being singletons. The source is a human donor with acute or convalescent COVID-19. The donor label of this sample is uncertain. This chain connects TRBV5-6 to TRBJ1-2; D is unclear. The specimen was peripheral blood. The CDR3 DNA reads TGTGCCAGCAGCTTGAAGCGTTCCTTTGGCTACACCTTC. Translating gives CASSLKRSFGYTF.